This T cell receptor beta chain is from a study of T cell clones after liver transplantation. The table came from immunoSEQ multiplex PCR; TCRdb's copy has only in-frame clones and leaves some out. The data hold 9,500 to 11,000 clones, with around 70% observed a single time. This CDR3 comprises 15 residues. Trimming removed 5 bases at V and 0 bases at J, with 13 bases between. Germline V gene lookup returns CDR1 SGHTA and CDR2 FQGNSA. The chain carries TRBV7-2 and TRBJ2-5, with D perhaps assigned TRBD1 or TRBD2 (5 bases each). The sample consisted of CD4+ T cells from blood, taken around 33 months after liver transplant. The clonotype was recovered from a human patient who received a liver transplant. Some T cells may be the graft donor's. The CDR3 nucleotides read TGTGCCAGCAGCCCCACCTGGGGGTACCAAGAGACCCAGTACTTC. The encoded protein is CASSPTWGYQETQYF.